These 7 T cell receptor beta chains came from one sample sequenced in a study of T cell responses to AZD1222 COVID-19 vaccine. Libraries were prepared by immunoSEQ multiplex PCR; TCRdb keeps only in-frame clonotypes and omits some of them. The table includes some 120,000 clones, 85% to 90% detected once. Here the sequenced sample was peripheral blood, taken on day 0 of AZD1222 vaccination. These receptors originate from an adult in good health.

This rearrangement joins TRBV30 to TRBJ1-4, with D possibly matching TRBD1 (6 bases). Germline CDR1 is GTSNPN and CDR2 is SVGIG (reference sequence). Trimming stripped 3 bases from V and 6 bases from J, with 20 bases between. This CDR3 comprises 16 residues. In DNA form, the CDR3 reads TGTGCCTGGAGAAAACCCTCAGGGGAGAGGGATGAAAAACTGTTTTTT. Translating gives CAWRKPSGERDEKLFF.

V and J are TRBV18 and TRBJ2-2, with 9 bases aligning to TRBD1. The CDR3 loop spans 15 amino acids. V shed 3 bases and J 5 bases; nucleotides not matched to a gene: 4. In germline, CDR1 is KGHSH, CDR2 LQKENI. CDR3: CASSPGQGVTGELFF. The CDR3 DNA reads TGTGCCAGCTCACCGGGACAGGGAGTTACCGGGGAGCTGTTTTTT.

The J gene is TRBJ2-7, the V gene TRBV25-1; weak D call: TRBD2 (5 bases). The germline V gene has CDR1 MGHDK and CDR2 SYGVNS. The V end lost 4 bases, the J end lost 6 bases, and 7 bases lay between the germline ends. CDR3 size: 11 residues. The CDR3 DNA reads TGTGCCAGCAGTGTCCGGGGCGAGCAGTACTTC. Translating gives CASSVRGEQYF.

The V gene is TRBV24-1, the J gene TRBJ1-2; D gene unclear. Per germline, CDR1 KGHDR and CDR2 SFDVKD. V was cut by 0 bases and J by 2 bases, with 6 bases left in between. The CDR3 runs to 14 residues. The CDR3 here is CATSDLGRNYGYTF. In DNA form, the CDR3 reads TGTGCCACCAGTGATTTGGGCAGGAACTATGGCTACACCTTC.

V and J are TRBV5-1 and TRBJ2-2; D gene ambiguous. V lost 0 bases and J 4 bases, leaving 4 bases between the germline ends. Germline V lookup: CDR1 SGHRS, CDR2 YFSETQ. The CDR3 totals 13 residues. Here the CDR3 reads CASSLVGTGELFF. In DNA, the CDR3 is TGCGCCAGCAGCTTGGTTGGCACCGGGGAGCTGTTTTTT.

This chain links TRBV15 with TRBJ2-1, with TRBD1 identical over 11 bases. The CDR3 length is 15 residues. CDR1 is LNHNV, CDR2 YYDKDF, per germline (reference sequence). V shed 7 bases and J 3 bases; nucleotides not matched to a gene: 5. The CDR3 DNA reads as TGTGCCACCACCCTGGGACAGGGGGGCTACAATGAGCAGTTCTTC. This translates into CATTLGQGGYNEQFF.

The rearrangement links TRBV6-5 to TRBJ1-1; D is unresolved. The V gene's germline CDR1 is MNHEY and CDR2 SVGAGI. Trimming took off 9 bases at V and 7 bases at J, with 12 bases between the two ends. This CDR3 comprises 11 residues. The CDR3 loop reads CASHGFFEAFF. The CDR3 DNA reads TGTGCCAGTCATGGGTTCTTTGAAGCTTTCTTT.